This T cell receptor beta chain was recorded in a study of regulatory T cells in long-lasting Graves disease. General study findings and limits: Reduced TCR diversity was observed in persistent Graves' patients versus newly diagnosed patients. Samples came from peripheral blood alone, without thyroid tissue. Persistent disease was associated with favored TRBV28 usage and with favored use of TRBJ1-2 and TRBJ2-5.

This clonotype was observed a handful of times. As yet, its antigen is unknown. Arm-PCR with iRepertoire HTBI primers amplified the CDR3 regions for these TCR beta libraries. TCRdb called the multiplex PCR reads again in MiXCR, with one record for every CDR3 protein. The sample holds about 660,000 distinct CDR3 sequences, about 32% seen once. Time point described: persistent/refractory GD, antithyroid drugs over 5 years with positive TRAb. There was RNA extracted from PBMCs, and the TCR library was made from it. Patients came from an endocrinology department in Xi'an, China. Between the trimmed V and J ends, which lost 7 bases and 3 bases, there was a span of 18 bases. The CDR3 covers 15 residues.

The sequencing used peripheral blood mononuclear cells (PBMCs), collected when the disease was refractory, from a patient treated with antithyroid drugs. The receptor comes from a female donor with Graves disease. The V and J genes are TRBV12-3 or TRBV12-4 and TRBJ1-1; D is undetermined. The CDR3, as DNA: TGTGCCAGCACTCCTTCTTTGTGGCGCGACACTGAAGCTTTCTTT. This translates into CASTPSLWRDTEAFF.